One sample yielded the 29 T cell receptor beta chains listed below, sequenced in a study of blood T cells in healthy people across ages. Primed by a sample-barcoded 5' primer and a J-beta primer mix, a second PCR proceeded for about 7 to 11 cycles. TCRdb re-analysed the 5' RACE reads in MiXCR, keeping a single row per CDR3 protein. The data show 1,100,000 or so distinct CDR3 sequences, with less than 50% seen just once and about 20% held by the top ten. The sample consisted of blood. These receptors came from a woman in her sixties in good health.

The chain is built from TRBV15 and TRBJ1-4, with TRBD1 matching over 7 bases. Germline trimming cut 1 base from V and 0 bases from J; bases unmatched to any gene: 14. The length of the CDR3 is 20 residues. Germline loops: CDR1 LNHNV, CDR2 YYDKDF (reference sequence). The CDR3 loop reads CATSRAQTHGQVATNEKLFF. In nucleotides, the CDR3 is TGTGCCACCAGCAGAGCCCAAACCCACGGACAGGTTGCAACTAATGAAAAACTGTTTTTT.

The chain combines TRBV30 with TRBJ2-5, with 13 bases lining up with TRBD2. Per germline, CDR1 GTSNPN and CDR2 SVGIG (reference sequence). The ends lost 0 bases at V and 5 bases at J; junction bases unmatched: 6. The CDR3 has 16 residues. The CDR3 loop reads CAWSVLAGGPMETQYF. Written as DNA, the CDR3 is TGTGCCTGGAGTGTACTAGCGGGAGGGCCGATGGAGACCCAGTACTTC.

The rearrangement uses TRBV20-1 and TRBJ2-1, with 9 bases identical to TRBD2. Per germline, CDR1 DFQATT and CDR2 SNEGSKA (reference sequence). CDR3 length equals 17 residues. The V gene end was trimmed by 3 bases and the J gene end by 9 bases; junction bases not matched to a gene: 18. CDR3 sequence reads: CSARRFRAGGRALEQFF. The CDR3 DNA sequence: TGCAGTGCTAGGCGATTTAGGGCTGGCGGGAGGGCCCTTGAGCAGTTCTTC.

This clonotype appeared a few times. The J gene is TRBJ2-7, the V gene TRBV18; D may be TRBD2 (5 bases). The CDR3 contains 15 residues. The germline V gene has CDR1 KGHSH and CDR2 LQKENI. Trimming cost V 3 bases and J 0 bases, with 12 bases left between them. Here the CDR3 DNA reads TGTGCCAGCTCACCCATAGGTACTAGCTCCTACGAGCAGTACTTC. Amino acids: CASSPIGTSSYEQYF.

This chain connects TRBV20-1 to TRBJ1-2; D remains ambiguous. Per the germline V gene, CDR1 is DFQATT and CDR2 is SNEGSKA (reference sequence). The CDR3 loop spans 13 amino acids. The ends were cut back, 3 bases at V and 0 bases at J, with 8 bases in the middle. CDR3 amino acids: CSASAETNYGYTF. DNA of the CDR3: TGCAGTGCTAGTGCAGAAACTAACTATGGCTACACCTTC.

With regard to this clonotype: This may be a read error: a much more frequent sequence differs by one nucleotide. This chain links TRBV14 with TRBJ2-7, with D possibly matching TRBD2 (6 bases). CDR1 SGHDN and CDR2 FVKESK come from the germline V gene. Trimming cost V 4 bases and J 10 bases, with 11 bases left between them. The CDR3 has 11 residues. In nucleotides, the CDR3 is TGTGCCAGCAGCCCCGGACTAAACCAGTACTTC. This translates into CASSPGLNQYF.

A remark on this clonotype: A read error may account for a junction end that differs from germline. This rearrangement joins TRBV4-1 to TRBJ2-5; tentative D call: TRBD2 (6 bases). Germline V gene sequence: CDR1 MGHRA, CDR2 YSYEKL. The CDR3 spans 14 residues. CDR3 loop: CASSHKGDRETRYF. CDR3 DNA sequence: TGCGCCAGCAGCCATAAAGGGGACCGGGAGACCCGGTACTTC.

The rearrangement uses TRBV5-1 and TRBJ1-2, with 7 bases identical to TRBD1. CDR3 size: 12 residues. The germline CDR1 and CDR2 sequences are SGHRS and YFSETQ. Trimming cost V 6 bases and J 7 bases; bases outside gene matches: 6. Here the CDR3 DNA reads TGCGCCAGCAACGACAGGGTTGGTGGCTACACCTTC. It is translated as CASNDRVGGYTF.

This sequence joins TRBV5-1 and TRBJ2-1; 7 bases agree with TRBD2. The V gene end was trimmed by 6 bases and the J gene end by 0 bases; junction bases not matched to a gene: 12. Per the germline V gene, CDR1 is SGHRS and CDR2 is YFSETQ. This CDR3 contains 17 residues. CDR3 in DNA: TGCGCCAGCATCTTATCTGCGGGAGCCTTCTCCTACAATGAGCAGTTCTTC. It codes for CASILSAGAFSYNEQFF.

The chain joins TRBV7-9 to TRBJ2-3; tentatively, D is TRBD2 (6 bases). The CDR3 contains 16 residues. V shed 6 bases and J shed 2 bases, with 18 bases lying between them. The V gene's germline CDR1 is SEHNR and CDR2 FQNEAQ (reference sequence). The CDR3 DNA is TGTGCCAGCAGGCGTCCAACGGGACTCACCACAGATACGCAGTATTTT. It encodes CASRRPTGLTTDTQYF.

This clonotype has only a few counts. The CDR3 sequence: CASSLNPSGSSYEQYF. The CDR3 coding sequence is TGTGCCAGCAGCTTAAACCCTAGCGGGAGCTCCTACGAGCAGTACTTC. This rearrangement joins TRBV7-3 to TRBJ2-7, with 10 bases that match TRBD2. Germline assignment: CDR1 SGHTA and CDR2 FQGTGA. The length of the CDR3 is 16 residues. Germline trimming cut 1 base from V and 0 bases from J; bases unmatched to any gene: 3.

The gene calls are TRBV5-1 and TRBJ2-1; 8 nucleotides line up with TRBD2. Per the germline V gene, CDR1 is SGHRS and CDR2 is YFSETQ. The CDR3 totals 16 residues. V shed 0 bases, J shed 3 bases, and the junction held 5 bases outside the gene matches. The CDR3 reads CASSLARGLVYNEQFF. The CDR3, as DNA: TGCGCCAGCAGCTTGGCGAGGGGACTAGTCTACAATGAGCAGTTCTTC.

The J gene is TRBJ1-5, the V gene TRBV15; no firm D call. Germline V gives CDR1 LNHNV, CDR2 YYDKDF (reference sequence). The CDR3 runs to 17 residues. V was pared by 0 bases and J by 5 bases, with 17 bases between. The CDR3: CATSRDLFVRRDQPQHF. The CDR3 bases are TGTGCCACCAGCAGAGATTTATTCGTCCGGAGGGATCAGCCCCAGCATTTT.

This clonotype was recorded a few times. The chain joins TRBV7-2 to TRBJ2-1; D might be TRBD2 (6 bases). Germline V gene sequence: CDR1 SGHTA, CDR2 FQGNSA. This CDR3 is built from 12 residues. V was clipped by 8 bases and J by 9 bases, with 14 bases between them. The CDR3 bases are TGTGCCAGCGGGAATGGGAGGACTGAGCAGTTCTTC. Translating gives CASGNGRTEQFF.

This clonotype was found a few times. The genes are TRBV27 and TRBJ2-4; D is undetermined. Gene TRBJ2-7 matches the end of the DNA better, so the J call may be wrong. The germline CDR1 and CDR2 sequences are MNHEY and SMNVEV (reference sequence). This CDR3 has 13 amino acids. The CDR3 loop is CASSFPGSHEQYF. The CDR3 DNA sequence: TGTGCCAGCAGTTTTCCCGGGTCCCACGAGCAGTACTTC.

The CDR3, as DNA: TGTGCCACCAGCAGACCTTGGACAGGGGTACCCTACGAGCAGTACTTC. Translated, it gives CATSRPWTGVPYEQYF. This rearrangement joins TRBV15 to TRBJ2-7, with 9 bases aligning to TRBD1. With 2 bases clipped from V and 2 bases from J, the junction kept 7 bases outside the gene matches. The CDR3 extends over 16 amino acids. Germline CDR1 and CDR2: LNHNV and YYDKDF (reference sequence).

V gene TRBV14 combines with J gene TRBJ1-2; no clear D gene. The V end was cut by 4 bases, the J end by 6 bases, with 15 bases between. This CDR3 spans 14 amino acids. In germline, CDR1 is SGHDN, CDR2 FVKESK. As DNA, the CDR3 is TGTGCCAGCAGCCGAGAGCTTGAGGAAAATGGCTACACCTTC. It is translated as CASSRELEENGYTF.

This clonotype was picked up a small number of times. The chain couples TRBV20-1 to TRBJ2-3; D gene uncertain. The CDR3 totals 15 residues. The V and J ends lost 2 bases and 2 bases respectively, with 14 bases between them. Germline V gives CDR1 DFQATT, CDR2 SNEGSKA (reference sequence). The CDR3 nucleotides are TGCAGTGCTAGAATCCCCAGAGCGTACACAGATACGCAGTATTTT. Protein product: CSARIPRAYTDTQYF.

The rearrangement links TRBV12-3 or TRBV12-4 to TRBJ2-7, with D perhaps TRBD1 or TRBD2 (6 bases each). The CDR3 spans 14 residues. V lost 6 bases to trimming and J lost 4 bases, with 16 bases between them. DNA for the CDR3: TGTGCCAGCAGGCGCTCCGGGGGCGGGTACGAGCAGTACTTC. The encoded protein is CASRRSGGGYEQYF.

The chain employs TRBV12-3 or TRBV12-4 and TRBJ2-1; D gene ambiguous. This CDR3 is 13 amino acids long. V lost 1 base and J lost 5, with 6 bases in between. The CDR3 loop is CASSLGSNNEQFF. The CDR3 DNA reads as TGTGCCAGCAGTTTAGGCAGCAACAATGAGCAGTTCTTC.

This clonotype has just a few counts. The chain recombines TRBV27 with TRBJ2-7; TRBD1 matches at 7 bases. The CDR3 is made up of 14 amino acids. Germline CDR1 is MNHEY and CDR2 is SMNVEV (reference sequence). After removal of 7 bases from V and 0 bases from J, the junction contained 6 bases not matched to a gene. The CDR3 DNA follows: TGTGCCAGCAAGCGTCGGGACAGCTCCTACGAGCAGTACTTC. This encodes CASKRRDSSYEQYF.

This clonotype was detected ten times or more. The V call is TRBV5-6, the J call TRBJ2-1; TRBD2 matches 14 bases. The CDR3 has 16 residues. J was trimmed by 5 bases and V by 3 bases; bases with no gene match: 4. Per the germline V gene, CDR1 is SGHDT and CDR2 is YYEEEE. CDR3 protein: CASSYRTSGRHNEQFF. CDR3 nucleotides: TGTGCCAGCAGCTATAGGACTAGCGGGAGGCACAATGAGCAGTTCTTC.

This clonotype has a handful of counts. This chain uses TRBV20-1 with TRBJ2-5; D is uncertain. The CDR3 is 16 amino acids. Trimming left V 6 bases short and J 5 bases short, with 25 bases between. Germline V gives CDR1 DFQATT, CDR2 SNEGSKA (reference sequence). The CDR3: CSANKFEPLEWETQYF. CDR3 DNA: TGCAGTGCCAACAAGTTCGAACCGCTGGAGTGGGAGACCCAGTACTTC.

This chain links TRBV5-6 with TRBJ2-2, with D maybe TRBD1 (5 bases). Germline CDR1 SGHDT, CDR2 YYEEEE. Between the trimmed V and J ends, which lost 4 bases and 3 bases, there was a span of 13 bases. The CDR3 loop spans 15 amino acids. This chain's CDR3 is CASSPGKSDTGELFF. The CDR3 coding sequence is TGTGCCAGCAGCCCAGGGAAGTCGGACACCGGGGAGCTGTTTTTT.

On this clonotype: A junction end diverges from the germline sequence, so it may reflect a read error. The chain links TRBV10-3 to TRBJ2-1; D may correspond to TRBD1 or TRBD2 (6 bases each). The CDR3 consists of 21 residues. Germline V gene sequence: CDR1 ENHRY, CDR2 SYGVKD. The DNA for the CDR3 is TGTGCCATTAGTGAGCTCCCAGCGGCAGACAGCCTCAAGGGGGGCTACAATGAGCAGTTCTTC. This codes for CAISELPAADSLKGGYNEQFF.

The chain couples TRBV28 to TRBJ1-2; no definite D call. CDR3 length: 11 amino acids. The V gene lost 5 bases and the J gene lost 8 bases, with 9 bases spanning the gap. The germline CDR1 and CDR2 sequences are MDHEN and SYDVKM. The CDR3 here is CASSPSLGYTF. CDR3 coding DNA: TGTGCCAGCAGTCCAAGTTTAGGCTACACCTTC.

There are a few counts of this clonotype. This sequence joins TRBV27 and TRBJ1-2, with D perhaps matching TRBD1 (5 bases). V was pared by 0 bases and J by 4 bases, with 12 bases between. The CDR3 contains 15 residues. Germline CDR1 MNHEY, CDR2 SMNVEV (reference sequence). The DNA for the CDR3 is TGTGCCAGCAGTTTATCGGGGGACCCCAGCTATGGCTACACCTTC. Translating gives CASSLSGDPSYGYTF.

A remark on this clonotype: The germline gene is not matched at one end of the junction; a read error may be the cause. This rearrangement joins TRBV27 to TRBJ2-3; TRBD1 matches 7 bases. In germline, CDR1 is MNHEY, CDR2 SMNVEV (reference sequence). The CDR3 covers 15 residues. CDR3 sequence (DNA): TGCTGCAGCTCTACAGGGGTCCCCTCCACAGATACGCAGTATTTT. It encodes CCSSTGVPSTDTQYF.

V and J are TRBV20-1 and TRBJ2-3; weak D call: TRBD1 (6 bases). Germline V gene data show CDR1 as DFQATT and CDR2 as SNEGSKA (reference sequence). The CDR3 is 13 residues long. V lost 5 bases and J lost 2, with 11 bases in between. CDR3 nucleotides: TGCAGTGCTCGAGGGGGTCACACAGATACGCAGTATTTT. Translated: CSARGGHTDTQYF.